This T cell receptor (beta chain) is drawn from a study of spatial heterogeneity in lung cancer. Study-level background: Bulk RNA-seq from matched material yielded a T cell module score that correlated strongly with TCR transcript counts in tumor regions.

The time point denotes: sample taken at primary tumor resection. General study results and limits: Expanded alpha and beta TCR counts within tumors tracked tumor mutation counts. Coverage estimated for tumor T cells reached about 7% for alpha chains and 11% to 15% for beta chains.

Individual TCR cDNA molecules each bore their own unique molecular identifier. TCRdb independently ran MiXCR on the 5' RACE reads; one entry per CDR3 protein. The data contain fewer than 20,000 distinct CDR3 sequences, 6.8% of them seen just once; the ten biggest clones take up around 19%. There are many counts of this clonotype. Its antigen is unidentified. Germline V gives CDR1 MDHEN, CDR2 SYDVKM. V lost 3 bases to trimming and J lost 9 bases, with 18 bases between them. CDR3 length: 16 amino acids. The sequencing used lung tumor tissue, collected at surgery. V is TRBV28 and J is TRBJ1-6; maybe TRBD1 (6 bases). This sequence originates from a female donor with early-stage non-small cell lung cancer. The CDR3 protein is CASSLASGGRGSPLHF. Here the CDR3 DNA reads TGTGCCAGCAGTTTGGCCTCCGGGGGGCGAGGTTCACCCCTCCACTTT.